This T cell receptor (beta chain) was found in a study of blood T cell repertoires in COVID-19. Study context: Sites across the United States, Italy and Spain contributed samples from acute and convalescent COVID-19. PBMCs, B-cell-depleted T cells, or T cells were the source of the cDNA or gDNA that made up the material.

How the authors handled the data: Cell counts per sample came from amplifying reference gene primers. Clones were read by immunoSEQ multiplex PCR, and TCRdb kept only the in-frame ones, dropping some. The V and J calls and the clone size are those of that table, but D and trimming were determined from the DNA. The sample consists of 380,000 or so clones, approximately 88% of them appearing once. Trimming took 4 bases from V and 4 from J; bases not matched to a gene: 9. The CDR3 contains 17 residues. The germline V gene has CDR1 SGHNT and CDR2 YYREEE (reference sequence). This sequence was found in a man aged 35-49 years with acute or convalescent COVID-19. The V and J genes are TRBV5-4 and TRBJ2-3; 13 positions match TRBD2. Sequenced material: peripheral blood. In DNA, the CDR3 is TGTGCCAGCAGCCTCTGGACTAGCGGGAGCAGGGCAGATACGCAGTATTTT. It yields the protein CASSLWTSGSRADTQYF.